This TCR beta chain derives from a study of identical twins. The study, taken as a whole, reports: One should note that invariant MAIT and iNKT cells could partly confound zero-insertion analyses. Out-of-frame alpha sequences common to twins exhibited an excess of low generation probability.

At least ten counts were recorded for this clonotype. The antigen is unknown. The CDR3 has 13 amino acids. CDR1 and CDR2 (germline): MNHEY, SVGAGI. Trimming left V 3 bases short and J 6 bases short, with 8 bases between. MiXCR, applied by TCRdb to the 5' RACE reads, yields one record per CDR3 protein. The sample has about 530,000 distinct CDR3 sequences; 13% to 15% are singletons. The sample also formed part of further work on yellow fever vaccine responses in identical twins.

This TCR was sampled from a woman between 18 and 29 years old in good health. V and J are TRBV6-5 and TRBJ2-2, with D hard to call. Sample: CD4+ T cells sorted from blood. CDR3 loop: CASSYLYPGELFF. CDR3 nucleotides: TGTGCCAGCAGTTATCTCTACCCCGGGGAGCTGTTTTTT.